Listed below are T cell receptor beta chains from one sample, sequenced in a study of CD8+ T cells in alopecia areata. Sequencing was performed with immunoSEQ multiplex PCR; in TCRdb, only in-frame clones are kept and a portion is missing. The sample has about 2,600 clones; under 70% are singletons. The sequenced sample was skin. The receptors originated from a human donor in good health. CDR3s include the opening cysteine and the closing phenylalanine or tryptophan. Fields, in order: CDR3 protein, CDR3 DNA, D gene, V gene, CDR3 length, J gene, clone size. A D gene is named only where the DNA matches it firmly. Clone size is given for some rows only: seen once, a few or many times, or a class if the clone is expanded.

CDR3: CASSFTGLAGGSYEQYF; DNA: TGTGCCAGCAGTTTCACCGGACTAGCGGGGGGGTCCTACGAGCAGTACTTC; D: TRBD2; V: TRBV28; length: 17; J: TRBJ2-7; size: -
CDR3: CASSLDFGQYF; DNA: TGTGCCAGCAGCTTAGACTTCGGGCAGTACTTC; D: -; V: TRBV7-2; length: 11; J: TRBJ2-5; size: -
CDR3: CASSLRTARGTEAFF; DNA: TGTGCCAGCAGTCTTCGGACTGCCCGGGGCACTGAAGCTTTCTTT; D: -; V: TRBV5-6; length: 15; J: TRBJ1-1; size: -
CDR3: CASSVVLAGPYNEQFF; DNA: TGTGCCAGCAGCGTAGTACTAGCGGGGCCCTACAATGAGCAGTTCTTC; D: TRBD2; V: TRBV9; length: 16; J: TRBJ2-1; size: few
CDR3: CASGGQGNYGYTF; DNA: TGCGCCAGCGGAGGACAGGGGAACTATGGCTACACCTTC; D: TRBD1; V: TRBV5-1; length: 13; J: TRBJ1-2; size: few
CDR3: CASSSPLGYTF; DNA: TGTGCCAGCAGCTCCCCTCTTGGCTACACCTTC; D: -; V: TRBV13; length: 11; J: TRBJ1-2; size: -
CDR3: CASSLMWEQPQHF; DNA: TGTGCCAGCAGCTTGATGTGGGAGCAGCCCCAGCATTTT; D: -; V: TRBV7-2; length: 13; J: TRBJ1-5; size: -
CDR3: CASSWWVRGGSDTQYF; DNA: TGTGCCAGCAGCTGGTGGGTTCGGGGGGGGTCGGATACGCAGTATTTT; D: TRBD2; V: TRBV5-4; length: 16; J: TRBJ2-3; size: -
CDR3: CASSAEVYNSPLHF; DNA: TGTGCCAGCAGCGCGGAGGTCTATAATTCACCCCTCCACTTT; D: -; V: TRBV6-1; length: 14; J: TRBJ1-6; size: -
CDR3: CASSQDGGGDQPQHF; DNA: TGTGCCAGCAGCCAAGATGGGGGAGGGGATCAGCCCCAGCATTTT; D: -; V: TRBV4-2; length: 15; J: TRBJ1-5; size: -
CDR3: CAVGVNYGYTF; DNA: TGTGCCGTAGGGGTCAACTATGGCTACACCTTC; D: -; V: TRBV6-5; length: 11; J: TRBJ1-2; size: -
CDR3: CASGGQGYEQYF; DNA: TGTGCCAGCGGGGGACAGGGATACGAGCAGTACTTC; D: TRBD1; V: TRBV2; length: 12; J: TRBJ2-7; size: few
CDR3: CASSKPKPRDSTMNTEAFF; DNA: TGTGCCAGCAGCAAACCCAAACCCCGGGACAGTACAATGAACACTGAAGCTTTCTTT; D: -; V: TRBV21-1; length: 19; J: TRBJ1-1; size: -
CDR3: CASRSGTYISAGTQYF; DNA: TGTGCCAGCAGAAGCGGGACTTATATTAGCGCAGGTACGCAGTATTTT; D: TRBD2; V: TRBV7-2; length: 16; J: TRBJ2-3; size: -
CDR3: CASSLTSGTYYEQYF; DNA: TGCGCCAGCAGCTTAACTAGCGGGACTTACTACGAGCAGTACTTC; D: TRBD2; V: TRBV5-1; length: 15; J: TRBJ2-7; size: -
CDR3: CASSLNGAPDTQYF; DNA: TGTGCCAGCAGTTTAAATGGGGCTCCCGATACGCAGTATTTT; D: -; V: TRBV27; length: 14; J: TRBJ2-3; size: -
CDR3: CASNRDRADTQYF; DNA: TGTGCCAGCAACCGGGACAGGGCAGATACGCAGTATTTT; D: TRBD1; V: TRBV7-2; length: 13; J: TRBJ2-3; size: once
CDR3: CASSLGTSGGGETQYF; DNA: TGTGCCAGCAGCCTCGGGACTAGTGGGGGCGGTGAGACCCAGTACTTC; D: TRBD2; V: TRBV11-2; length: 16; J: TRBJ2-5; size: -
CDR3: CASSYDTAGASTDTQYF; DNA: TGTGCCAGCAGCTACGACACCGCTGGGGCTAGCACAGATACGCAGTATTTT; D: -; V: TRBV7-9; length: 17; J: TRBJ2-3; size: -
CDR3: CASSNHRGAHGYTF; DNA: TGTGCCAGCAGCAATCATCGGGGGGCCCATGGCTACACCTTC; D: -; V: TRBV21-1; length: 14; J: TRBJ1-2; size: -
CDR3: CASRLLTGSTDTQYF; DNA: TGTGCCAGCAGGCTGCTCACCGGAAGCACAGATACGCAGTATTTT; D: -; V: TRBV7-6; length: 15; J: TRBJ2-3; size: -
CDR3: CASSPGTGGAGTQYF; DNA: TGTGCCAGCAGTCCCGGGACAGGGGGCGCGGGGACCCAGTACTTC; D: TRBD1; V: TRBV27; length: 15; J: TRBJ2-5; size: -
CDR3: CASKGLAGTETQYF; DNA: TGTGCCAGCAAAGGACTAGCGGGAACAGAGACCCAGTACTTC; D: TRBD2; V: TRBV27; length: 14; J: TRBJ2-5; size: -
CDR3: CASSLIRGGYSPLHF; DNA: TGTGCCAGCAGCCTTATAAGAGGAGGGTATTCACCCCTCCACTTT; D: -; V: TRBV11-2; length: 15; J: TRBJ1-6; size: -
CDR3: CATGTAANYGYTF; DNA: TGTGCCACCGGTACCGCAGCTAACTATGGCTACACCTTC; D: -; V: TRBV28; length: 13; J: TRBJ1-2; size: few
CDR3: CASSYTSSGQETQYF; DNA: TGTGCCAGCAGTTACACGTCTAGCGGCCAAGAGACCCAGTACTTC; D: TRBD2; V: TRBV6-5; length: 15; J: TRBJ2-5; size: few
CDR3: CASSHSRWTGTNYGYTF; DNA: TGCGCCAGCAGCCATTCCCGATGGACAGGGACGAACTATGGCTACACCTTC; D: TRBD1; V: TRBV4-1; length: 17; J: TRBJ1-2; size: -
CDR3: CASSSAGLAGESGANVLTF; DNA: TGTGCCAGCAGCTCTGCAGGACTAGCGGGGGAGTCTGGGGCCAACGTCCTGACTTTC; D: TRBD2; V: TRBV7-3; length: 19; J: TRBJ2-6; size: -
CDR3: CASSEYGRSVGGSSYEQYF; DNA: TGTGCCAGCAGTGAATACGGTCGTTCGGTGGGGGGAAGCTCCTACGAGCAGTACTTC; D: -; V: TRBV2; length: 19; J: TRBJ2-7; size: -
CDR3: CASSRTNLRQFF; DNA: TGTGCCAGCAGCAGGACCAATTTGAGACAGTTCTTC; D: -; V: TRBV5-4; length: 12; J: TRBJ2-1; size: -